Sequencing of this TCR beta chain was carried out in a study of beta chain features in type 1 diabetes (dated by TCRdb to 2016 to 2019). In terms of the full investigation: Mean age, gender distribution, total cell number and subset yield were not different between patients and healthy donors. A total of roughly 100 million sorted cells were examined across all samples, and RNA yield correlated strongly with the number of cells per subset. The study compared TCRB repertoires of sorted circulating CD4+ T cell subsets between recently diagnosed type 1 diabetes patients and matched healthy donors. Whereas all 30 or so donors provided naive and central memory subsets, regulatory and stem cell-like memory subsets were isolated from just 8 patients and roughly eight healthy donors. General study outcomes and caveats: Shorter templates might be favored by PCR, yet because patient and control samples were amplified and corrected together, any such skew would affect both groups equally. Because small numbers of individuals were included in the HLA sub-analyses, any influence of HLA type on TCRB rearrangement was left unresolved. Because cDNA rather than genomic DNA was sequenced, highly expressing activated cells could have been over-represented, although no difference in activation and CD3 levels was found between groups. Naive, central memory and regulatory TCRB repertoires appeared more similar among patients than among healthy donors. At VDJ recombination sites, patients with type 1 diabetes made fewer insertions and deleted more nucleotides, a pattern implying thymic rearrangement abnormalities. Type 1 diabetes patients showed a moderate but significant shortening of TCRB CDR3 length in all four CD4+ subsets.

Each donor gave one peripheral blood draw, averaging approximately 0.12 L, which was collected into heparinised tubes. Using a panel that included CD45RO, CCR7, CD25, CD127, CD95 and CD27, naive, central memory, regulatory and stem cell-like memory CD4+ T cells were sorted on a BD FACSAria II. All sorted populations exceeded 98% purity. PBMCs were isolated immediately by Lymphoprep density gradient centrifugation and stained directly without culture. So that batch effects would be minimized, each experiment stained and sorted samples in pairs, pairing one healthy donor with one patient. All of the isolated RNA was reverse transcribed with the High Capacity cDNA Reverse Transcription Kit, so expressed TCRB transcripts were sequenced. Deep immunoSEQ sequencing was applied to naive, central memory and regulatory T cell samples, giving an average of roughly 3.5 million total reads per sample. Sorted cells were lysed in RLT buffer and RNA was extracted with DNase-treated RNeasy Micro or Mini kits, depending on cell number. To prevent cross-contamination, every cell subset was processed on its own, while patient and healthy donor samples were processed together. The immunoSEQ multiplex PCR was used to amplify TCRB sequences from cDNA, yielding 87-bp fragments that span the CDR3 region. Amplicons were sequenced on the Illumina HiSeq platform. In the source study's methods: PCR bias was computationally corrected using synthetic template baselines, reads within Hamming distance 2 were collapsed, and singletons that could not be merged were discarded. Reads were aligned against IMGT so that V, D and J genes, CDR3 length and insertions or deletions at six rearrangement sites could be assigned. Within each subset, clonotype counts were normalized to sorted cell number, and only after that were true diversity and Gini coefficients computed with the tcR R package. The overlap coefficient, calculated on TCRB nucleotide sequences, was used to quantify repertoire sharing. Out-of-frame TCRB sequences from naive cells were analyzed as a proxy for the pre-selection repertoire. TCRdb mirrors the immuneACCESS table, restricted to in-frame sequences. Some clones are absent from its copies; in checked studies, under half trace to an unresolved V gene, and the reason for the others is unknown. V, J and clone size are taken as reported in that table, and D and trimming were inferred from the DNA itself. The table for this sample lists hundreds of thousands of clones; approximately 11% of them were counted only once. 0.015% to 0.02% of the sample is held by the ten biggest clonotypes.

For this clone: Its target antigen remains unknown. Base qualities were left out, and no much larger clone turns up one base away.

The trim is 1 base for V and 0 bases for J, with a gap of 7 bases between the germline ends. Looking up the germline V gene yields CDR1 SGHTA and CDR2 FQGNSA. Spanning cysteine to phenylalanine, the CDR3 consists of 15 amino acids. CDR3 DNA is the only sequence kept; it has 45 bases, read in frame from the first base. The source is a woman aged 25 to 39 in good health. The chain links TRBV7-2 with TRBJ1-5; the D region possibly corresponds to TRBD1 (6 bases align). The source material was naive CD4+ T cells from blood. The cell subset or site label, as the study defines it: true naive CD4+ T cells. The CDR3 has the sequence CASSLVQGSNQPQHF. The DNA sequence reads TGTGCCAGCAGCTTAGTACAGGGTAGCAATCAGCCCCAGCATTTT. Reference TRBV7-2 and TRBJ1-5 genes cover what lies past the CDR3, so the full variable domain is GAGVSQSPSNKVTEKGKDVELRCDPISGHTALYWYRQSLGQGLEFLIYFQGNSAPDKSGLPSDRFSAERTGGSVSTLTIQRTQQEDSAVYLCASSLVQGSNQPQHFGDGTRLSIL.